What follows describes a single T cell receptor (beta chain). The specificity of this receptor is unknown. No base quality values were provided; no much bigger clone lies one nucleotide off. There are 14 amino acids in the CDR3, from cysteine to phenylalanine inclusive. Only the CDR3 part of the read is kept: 42 bases, read in frame from the first base. CDR1 and CDR2 are drawn from the germline V gene: MNHEY, SVGAGI. The junction carries 8 bases between V and J, which are trimmed by 0 bases and 8 bases respectively. The data derive from a study of cytomegalovirus exposure and HLA in healthy donors (dated by TCRdb to the late 2010s). With regard to the full study: An earlier analysis of roughly 500 of the donors reported 250 to 350 Gb of sequence data and 117 million unique TCR beta sequences from about 200 million T cells. Among the approximately 430 genotyped donors, approximately 82% belonged to the genetic ancestry cluster associated with self-reported Caucasian donors. The T cell repertoires of around 670 subjects were profiled by immunosequencing and related to cytomegalovirus serostatus. A handful of DR-DQ haplotypes were handled as single units for association and clustering because linkage in the cohort was strong. In an earlier analysis of roughly 540 of the donors, high-throughput TCR beta sequencing was used to judge whether each TCR beta V gene segment behaved as functional or pseudogenic. On average, about 240,000 unique TCR beta nucleotide sequences were sequenced per donor among a few hundred genotyped donors of the cohort, with about 19% of those sequences being non-productive. Typing coverage varied by locus: 629-630 donors for A, B, C, DRB1 and DQB1; some 520 for DQA1; about 570 for DPA1; roughly 450 for DPB1. All discovery cohort repertoires had been generated on a single sequencing platform. To predict cytomegalovirus infection status, the study combined high-throughput TCR immunosequencing, statistical association of individual TCRs with disease status, and machine learning. The study aimed to test whether cataloging public T cell receptors could reveal signatures of past pathogen exposure. A later analysis re-examined previously published TCR beta repertoires from around 670 donors and added high-resolution HLA genotyping to investigate patterns of TCR occurrence. Alongside the repertoire data, information on donor age, sex, ethnicity and CMV serostatus was compiled. In addition to the first cohort of hundreds of subjects, a separate validation cohort of 120 different subjects was used. In a later genetic analysis, genome-wide SNP genotypes for about three fifths of the roughly 670 donors were used, and that subset was treated as a discovery cohort. About 300 gigabases of sequencing data and about 92 million unique TCR sequences made up an early release that covered some 640 HLA-typed donors. Both class I and class II loci were covered by HLA typing, at four-digit resolution. The later analysis used no new phenotypic data to find candidate immune exposures, relying instead on TCR beta sequences and their occurrence across donors. The study at large found these results: Roughly uniform sequencing depth across donors was assumed in presence/absence analyses, although this assumption may not hold. In this cohort, only TCR beta chains were sequenced, and detectable features were limited by the absence of alpha or paired-chain data. According to a later analysis, TCR association rates differed among HLA loci, with DRB1 alleles showing the most associated TCRs and HLA-C alleles showing the fewest. A further reported finding was that TCR beta sequences accurately predicted the HLA-A and HLA-B alleles for most subjects in the first cohort. In a later analysis, HLA-associated TCR beta chains were found to be more clonally expanded and to have lower generation probabilities than equally common non-associated chains. An earlier analysis of around 540 of the donors showed that most TCR beta V segments appeared in productive rearrangements either about 87% or about 30% of the time, which broadly matched IMGT annotations. Compared with the 666-donor mean, donors in an Asian-associated ancestry cluster had fewer N-insertions in productive TCRs, according to a later genetic analysis. Most TCR sequences were seen in very few donors, while some public TCRs were found in many individuals. A few of the identified cytomegalovirus-associated TCR beta chains were confirmed in vitro to be specific for cytomegalovirus antigens. When HLA alleles, especially DR and DQ, strongly co-occurred, TCR associations were difficult to assign to individual alleles. In a later genetic analysis, a missense DCLRE1C variant was associated with V-gene and J-gene trimming of TCR beta chains, and the association was replicated in an independent cohort. In the study, some 180 TCR beta chains were listed as associated with cytomegalovirus. According to the authors, the approach could potentially be generalized to other disease states and immunological phenotypes. At a false discovery rate of 0.05, a later analysis linked around 17,000 TCR beta sequences to specific HLA alleles. CMV serostatus was the only immune exposure information available for the cohort. Some IMGT-functional V segments, including TRBV6-2 and TRBV6-3, could not be told apart with the 87-base-pair reads, so those segments were excluded. Because some donors lacked HLA typing at each locus, the association tests relied only on the typed subset. A cluster of highly shared sequence variants was judged likely to be a technical artifact of the sequencing pipeline. Correlated functional status among segregating V segments might be attributable to linkage disequilibrium, but an unknown experimental factor could not be ruled out. Approximately 18 rarely observed V segments, including chromosome 9 orphons, were excluded from the earlier analysis of approximately 600 of the donors because counts were too low. According to a later analysis, most CMV-associated TCR beta chains appeared to be HLA-restricted, and the HLA associations seemed to be driven largely by CMV exposure. The classifier was reported to diagnose cytomegalovirus status with high specificity and sensitivity in both the original cohort and the validation cohort. Several of the top co-occurrence clusters appeared to be linked to parvovirus B19, influenza, CMV and Epstein-Barr virus, according to a later analysis.

The cohort was made up of 666 healthy bone marrow donors. Cohort members were all nominally healthy when sampled, although unrecorded immune exposures were likely present. The donor was CMV seronegative and was included in the group of 352 seronegative cohort members. A peripheral blood sample was collected from each donor, and TCR beta sequencing was performed on peripheral blood mononuclear cells. The Qiagen DNeasy Blood Extraction Kit was used to extract genomic DNA from the blood cell samples. Library method: the immunoSEQ multiplex PCR assay. A mixture of 60 forward primers for TCR Vbeta segments and 13 reverse primers for TCR Jbeta segments was used in the multiplex PCR. The CDR3 region of rearranged TCR beta genes was amplified from genomic DNA with a multiplex PCR assay. On the Illumina HiSeq System, the amplified TCR beta libraries were sequenced as 87-base-pair reads. The source study handled its data this way. Across the 666 repertoires, a later analysis counted 75 million to 90 million unique TCR beta chains, around 10 million of which were shared by at least two donors. Raw reads were error-corrected and collapsed into unique sequences with a nearest-neighbor algorithm that merged closely related sequences to remove PCR and sequencing errors. Alignment of CDR3 sequences to IMGT reference sequences was used to assign V, D and J gene segments. For a sequence to be retained, at least a six-nucleotide match to both a V gene segment and a J gene segment was required. A rearrangement counted as productive if the CDR3 had no stop codons and remained in frame with V and J, and every other rearrangement counted as non-productive. Following IMGT convention, CDR3 was defined as the stretch from the second conserved V-encoded cysteine to the conserved J-encoded phenylalanine. Sequences without an unambiguous match to a single V gene segment were excluded from the earlier analysis of about 630 of the donors. An earlier analysis of several hundred of the donors called V segments functional above 56.7% productive rearrangements and segregating when the between-donor standard deviation exceeded 5%. A statistical classification framework was built to diagnose cytomegalovirus status from the catalog of TCR beta chain sequences. In a later analysis, V and J genes were assigned by comparing TCR nucleotide sequences against IMGT/GENE-DB human TR gene sequences. A later analysis assigned CDR3 sequences and most-parsimonious VDJ recombination scenarios with the TCRdist pipeline. In a later analysis, every TCR beta chain was defined by the combination of its CDR3 amino acid sequence and its V-gene family, and reads without a unique V-gene family were dropped. To address suspected cross-contamination and a sequencing artifact, a later analysis removed approximately 600 highly shared, low-generation-probability nucleotide sequences. For each public chain, a later analysis derived a clonal expansion index from normalized ranks of inferred template counts within each repertoire. In a later analysis, generation probabilities were computed with a VDJ recombination model fitted to out-of-frame rearrangements, and the resulting probabilities were checked against IGoR. Hypergeometric tests were used in a later analysis to score TCR-TCR, TCR-HLA and TCR-CMV co-occurrence, with a repertoire-size bias correction applied to the TCR pairs. False discovery rates were estimated in a later analysis by permuting HLA or CMV assignments 20 times. In a later analysis, co-occurring TCRs were grouped using DBSCAN, and TCRdist sequence similarity was added for clustering within HLA-allele-positive subsets. Co-occurrence clustering excluded repertoires with fewer than 30,000 or more than 120,000 public chains, plus five with anomalous nucleotide sharing. Entries here come from immuneACCESS through TCRdb and include only in-frame sequences with V and J called. Some clones fail to appear in such tables; in the studies checked, an unresolved V gene covers under half of the shortfall, and the cause of the remainder is unknown. That table furnishes V, J and clone size, whereas the DNA furnished D and trimming. Present in this sample are 200,000 to 250,000 clones, under 80% of which were seen just once. Clones ranked in the top ten supply 1.8% of the sample.

The chain employs TRBV6-5 and TRBJ1-6, with the D gene uncertain. The sequence was obtained from a woman aged 30 to 39 in good health and CMV-seronegative. The sample comprised PBMCs. This receptor carries the CDR3 CASSYSARDSPLHF. DNA sequence: TGTGCCAGCAGTTACTCGGCGAGGGATTCACCCCTCCACTTT.